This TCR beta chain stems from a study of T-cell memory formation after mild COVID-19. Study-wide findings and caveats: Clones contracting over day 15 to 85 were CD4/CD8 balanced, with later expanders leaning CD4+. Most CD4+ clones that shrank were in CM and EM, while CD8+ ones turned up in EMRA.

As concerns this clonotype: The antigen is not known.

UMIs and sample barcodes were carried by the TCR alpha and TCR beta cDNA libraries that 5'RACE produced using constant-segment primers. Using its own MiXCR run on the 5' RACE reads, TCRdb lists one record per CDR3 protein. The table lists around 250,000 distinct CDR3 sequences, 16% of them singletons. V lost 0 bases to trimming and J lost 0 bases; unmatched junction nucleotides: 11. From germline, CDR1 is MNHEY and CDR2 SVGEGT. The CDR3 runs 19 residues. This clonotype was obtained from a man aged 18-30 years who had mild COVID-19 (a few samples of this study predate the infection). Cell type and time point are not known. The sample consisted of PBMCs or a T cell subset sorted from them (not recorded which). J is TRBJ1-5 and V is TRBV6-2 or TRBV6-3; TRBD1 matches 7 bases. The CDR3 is CASSYSGTDVSYSNQPQHF. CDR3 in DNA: TGTGCCAGCAGTTACTCCGGGACAGACGTGTCTTATAGCAATCAGCCCCAGCATTTT.